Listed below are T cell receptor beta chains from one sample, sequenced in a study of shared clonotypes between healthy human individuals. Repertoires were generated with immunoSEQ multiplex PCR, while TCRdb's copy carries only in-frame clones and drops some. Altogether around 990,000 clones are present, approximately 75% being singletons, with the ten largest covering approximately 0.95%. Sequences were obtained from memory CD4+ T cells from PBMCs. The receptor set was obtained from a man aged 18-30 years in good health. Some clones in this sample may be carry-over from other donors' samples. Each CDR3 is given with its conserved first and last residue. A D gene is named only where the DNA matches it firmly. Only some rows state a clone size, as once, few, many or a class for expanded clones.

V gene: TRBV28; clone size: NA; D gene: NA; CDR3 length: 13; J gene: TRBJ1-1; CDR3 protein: CASIDGGATEAFF; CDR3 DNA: TGTGCCAGTATTGACGGGGGCGCCACTGAAGCTTTCTTT
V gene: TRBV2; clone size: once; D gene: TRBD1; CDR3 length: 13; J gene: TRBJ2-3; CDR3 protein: CASSTGTGGAQYF; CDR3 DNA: TGTGCCAGCAGCACCGGGACAGGTGGAGCGCAGTATTTT
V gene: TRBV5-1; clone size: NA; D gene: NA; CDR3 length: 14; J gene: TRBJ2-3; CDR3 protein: CASSGGPGTDTQYF; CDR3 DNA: TGCGCCAGCAGCGGCGGACCCGGCACAGATACGCAGTATTTT
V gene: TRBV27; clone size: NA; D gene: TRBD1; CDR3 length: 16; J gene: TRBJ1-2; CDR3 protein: CASSSPGQGPLGGYTF; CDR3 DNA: TGTGCCAGCAGTTCGCCGGGACAGGGGCCTCTCGGTGGCTACACCTTC
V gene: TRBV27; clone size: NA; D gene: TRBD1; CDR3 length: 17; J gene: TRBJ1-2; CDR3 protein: CASSRGGTGQNLYGYTF; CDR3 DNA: TGTGCCAGCAGTAGGGGAGGAACGGGACAGAACCTTTATGGCTACACCTTC
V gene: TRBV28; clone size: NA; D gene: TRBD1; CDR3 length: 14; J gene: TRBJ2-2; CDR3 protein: CASSFTGVTGELFF; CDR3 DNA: TGTGCCAGCAGCTTCACAGGGGTCACCGGGGAGCTGTTTTTT
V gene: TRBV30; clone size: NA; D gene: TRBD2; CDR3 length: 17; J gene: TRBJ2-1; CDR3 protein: CAWSVGFGRAVDNEQFF; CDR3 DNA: TGTGCCTGGAGTGTAGGTTTCGGGAGGGCCGTGGACAATGAGCAGTTCTTC
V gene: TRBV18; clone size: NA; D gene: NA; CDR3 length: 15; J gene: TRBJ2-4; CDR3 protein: CASSPPRGAKNIQYF; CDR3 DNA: TGTGCCAGCTCACCACCAAGGGGAGCCAAAAACATTCAGTACTTC
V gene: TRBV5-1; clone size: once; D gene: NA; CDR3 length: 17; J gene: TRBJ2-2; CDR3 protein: CASSRTPPDSLSGELFF; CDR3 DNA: TGCGCCAGCAGCCGAACTCCGCCGGATTCATTATCCGGGGAGCTGTTTTTT
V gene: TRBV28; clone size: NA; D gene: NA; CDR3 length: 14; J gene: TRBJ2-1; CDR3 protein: CASGDQLSYNEQFF; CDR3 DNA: TGTGCCAGCGGCGACCAATTATCCTACAATGAGCAGTTCTTC